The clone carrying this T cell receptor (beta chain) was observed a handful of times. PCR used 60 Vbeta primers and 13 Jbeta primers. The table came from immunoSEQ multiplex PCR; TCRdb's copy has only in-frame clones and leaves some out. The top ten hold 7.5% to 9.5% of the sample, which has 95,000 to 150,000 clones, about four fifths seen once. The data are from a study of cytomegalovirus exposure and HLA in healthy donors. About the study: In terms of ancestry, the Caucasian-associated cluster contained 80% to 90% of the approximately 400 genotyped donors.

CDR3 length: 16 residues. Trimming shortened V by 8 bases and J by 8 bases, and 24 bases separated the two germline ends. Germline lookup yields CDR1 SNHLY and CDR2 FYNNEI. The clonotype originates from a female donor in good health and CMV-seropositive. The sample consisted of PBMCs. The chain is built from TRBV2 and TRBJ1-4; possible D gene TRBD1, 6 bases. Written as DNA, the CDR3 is TGTGCCAGCTCGAGCCGGGACACAGTCCTTCGGGAAAAACTGTTTTTT. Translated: CASSSRDTVLREKLFF.